These 32 T cell receptor beta chains share one sample of origin, sequenced in a study of blood T cell repertoires in COVID-19. Generated by immunoSEQ multiplex PCR, the TCRdb table keeps only in-frame clones and is missing some. Of 450,000 or so clones listed, roughly 89% are singletons. The sequenced sample was peripheral blood. These receptors were taken from a man between 18 and 29 years old with COVID-19, enrolled during active disease.

The chain carries TRBV5-6 and TRBJ1-5; 7 bases map to TRBD1. Germline trimming cut 2 bases from V and 7 bases from J; bases unmatched to any gene: 6. The germline CDR1 and CDR2 sequences are SGHDT and YYEEEE. The CDR3 covers 14 residues. CDR3 region: CASSFYRGGQPQHF. The CDR3 region has the DNA TGTGCCAGCAGCTTTTACAGGGGTGGACAGCCCCAGCATTTT.

This clone came up once. The chain recombines TRBV30 with TRBJ2-7; possibly TRBD1 or TRBD2 for D (6 bases each). In germline, CDR1 is GTSNPN, CDR2 SVGIG (reference sequence). V lost 5 bases, J lost 2 bases, and 13 bases lay in between. This CDR3 is built from 13 residues. This CDR3 is CAWGGGLPYEQYF. CDR3 DNA sequence: TGTGCCTGGGGAGGGGGACTTCCCTACGAGCAGTACTTC.

The chain combines TRBV5-6 with TRBJ2-7; 9 bases align to TRBD2. Germline CDR1 SGHDT, CDR2 YYEEEE. This CDR3 region has 14 residues. The ends lost 2 bases at V and 3 bases at J; junction bases unmatched: 3. DNA of the CDR3: TGTGCCAGCAGCTTTTGGACTAGCGTCTACGAGCAGTACTTC. Amino acid sequence: CASSFWTSVYEQYF.

The chain has TRBV10-2 and TRBJ1-2; D is unclear. Trimming shortened V by 3 bases and J by 4 bases, and 9 bases separated the two germline ends. CDR1 WSHSY and CDR2 SAAADI come from the germline V gene. The CDR3 has 13 residues. CDR3 in amino acids: CASSDWQSYGYTF. CDR3 nucleotides: TGCGCCAGCAGTGATTGGCAATCCTATGGCTACACCTTC.

This rearrangement joins TRBV5-1 to TRBJ2-2, with unresolved D. With 1 base removed from V and 6 bases from J, the gap between germline ends came to 7 bases. CDR3 length equals 13 residues. CDR1 is SGHRS, CDR2 YFSETQ, per germline. Here the CDR3 DNA reads TGCGCCAGCAGCTTGTCAGAGGCCGGGGAGCTGTTTTTT. This sequence encodes CASSLSEAGELFF.

This chain uses TRBV2 with TRBJ1-1; the D is unclear. V was clipped by 3 bases and J by 6 bases, with 14 bases between them. The CDR3 spans 14 residues. Looked up from germline, CDR1 is SNHLY and CDR2 is FYNNEI. The CDR3, as DNA: TGTGCCAGCAGTGATACTCGGGTCCCCCCTGAAGCTTTCTTT. Amino acid sequence: CASSDTRVPPEAFF.

A single count supports this clone. V usage is TRBV19 and J usage is TRBJ2-1; 7 bases are shared with TRBD1. J was trimmed by 0 bases and V by 3 bases; bases with no gene match: 17. Looked up from germline, CDR1 is LNHDA and CDR2 is SQIVND (reference sequence). The CDR3 is made up of 20 amino acids. This chain's CDR3 is CASSIPRDSKYLSSYNEQFF. Written as DNA, the CDR3 is TGTGCCAGTAGTATCCCCCGGGACAGTAAATATTTGTCCTCCTACAATGAGCAGTTCTTC. Complete variable domain (other parts from reference TRBV19 and TRBJ2-1): DGGITQSPKYLFRKEGQNVTLSCEQNLNHDAMYWYRQDPGQGLRLIYYSQIVNDFQKGDIAEGYSVSREKKESFPLTVTSAQKNPTAFYLCASSIPRDSKYLSSYNEQFFGPGTRLTVL.

This clone was seen a handful of times. The rearrangement links TRBV18 to TRBJ1-2, with D maybe TRBD1 (6 bases). The CDR3 sequence is 15 residues long. The germline V gene has CDR1 KGHSH and CDR2 LQKENI. V was shortened by 6 bases and J by 3 bases, with 17 bases between the two germline ends. The CDR3 protein is CASSLDGRTDYGYTF. The CDR3 bases are TGTGCCAGCTCCCTGGACGGCCGGACAGACTATGGCTACACCTTC.

For this clone: Other DNA variants within this sample encode the same CDR3. CDR3 nucleotide sequence: TGTGCCAGCAGTTACTCTAGCGGGGGAGCCTACGAGCAGTACTTC. It codes for CASSYSSGGAYEQYF. The chain couples TRBV6-5 to TRBJ2-7; 9 bases match TRBD2. Germline CDR1 and CDR2: MNHEY and SVGAGI. This CDR3 comprises 15 residues. V was clipped by 0 bases and J by 2 bases; unmatched bases: 2.

This chain joins TRBV2 and TRBJ2-1; D unclear. The V end lost 5 bases, the J end lost 2 bases, and 10 bases lay between the germline ends. CDR3 length: 14 amino acids. Germline V CDR1 and CDR2: SNHLY, FYNNEI. CDR3 DNA: TGTGCCAGCAGTAGACTCAAAACCTACAATGAGCAGTTCTTC. Amino acids: CASSRLKTYNEQFF.

In this sample, this clone turned up once. The V gene is TRBV4-2, the J gene TRBJ2-5; D may be TRBD1 (6 bases). CDR1 and CDR2 (germline): LGHNA, YNFKEQ. V lost 1 base to trimming and J lost 5 bases, with 11 bases between them. The CDR3 sequence is 14 residues long. CDR3 sequence: CASSQVGGGETQYF. CDR3 nucleotide sequence: TGTGCCAGCAGCCAAGTCGGTGGGGGCGAGACCCAGTACTTC.

This clone appeared once. The chain couples TRBV11-2 to TRBJ2-3; 13 positions agree with TRBD2. Germline lookup yields CDR1 SGHAT and CDR2 FQNNGV. This CDR3 is built from 16 residues. V dropped 4 bases and J dropped 3; count of bases not matched to a gene: 4. The DNA of the CDR3 is TGTGCCAGCAGCTCCCTGACTAGCGGGAGGACAGATACGCAGTATTTT. This codes for CASSSLTSGRTDTQYF.

This clone was recorded once. V and J are TRBV6-6 and TRBJ2-3, with a tentative D call TRBD2 (5 bases). Germline loops: CDR1 MNHNY, CDR2 SVGAGI (reference sequence). With 6 bases removed from V and 4 bases from J, the gap between germline ends came to 11 bases. CDR3 size: 13 residues. In DNA form, the CDR3 reads TGTGCCAGCAGACGGGGAGAGGCAGATACGCAGTATTTT. Its protein is CASRRGEADTQYF.

J is TRBJ2-1 and V is TRBV2, with D tentatively TRBD1 (7 bases). The CDR3 has 13 residues. V lost 7 bases and J lost 5, with 12 bases in between. Germline V lookup: CDR1 SNHLY, CDR2 FYNNEI. The chain's CDR3 is CASKEGADNEQFF. The CDR3, as DNA: TGTGCCAGCAAGGAGGGGGCGGACAATGAGCAGTTCTTC.

The count of this clone is one. The CDR3 DNA follows: TGTGCCAGCAGCTTAATGGTCGGCGACAGTAGCTCTGGGGCCAACGTCCTGACTTTC. Translation: CASSLMVGDSSSGANVLTF. This rearrangement joins TRBV7-3 to TRBJ2-6, with D possibly being TRBD1 (5 bases). The CDR3 consists of 19 residues. Germline-derived CDR1 and CDR2 are SGHTA and FQGTGA. The V end lost 1 base, the J end lost 0 bases, and 16 bases lay between the germline ends.

The chain carries TRBV3-1 (or the pseudogene TRBV3-2) and TRBJ1-1; TRBD1 might be the D (6 bases). Germline CDR1 and CDR2: LGHDT and YNNKEL (reference sequence). The V end was cut by 4 bases, the J end by 3 bases, with 15 bases between. The CDR3 totals 15 residues. The CDR3 protein is CASSPRGGLDTEAFF. Written as DNA, the CDR3 is TGTGCCAGCAGCCCTCGCGGGGGGCTTGACACTGAAGCTTTCTTT.

V usage is TRBV6-6 and J usage is TRBJ1-6; D unclear. This CDR3 region has 13 residues. The V end lost 8 bases, the J end lost 6 bases, and 11 bases lay between the germline ends. Germline CDR1 is MNHNY and CDR2 is SVGAGI (reference sequence). The CDR3 DNA reads as TGTGCCAGCCAAGGCGGAAGTAATTCACCCCTCCACTTT. It specifies CASQGGSNSPLHF.

The J gene is TRBJ2-3, the V gene TRBV9, with 12 positions matching TRBD2. V shed 4 bases, J shed 4 bases, and the junction held 7 bases outside the gene matches. This CDR3 comprises 16 residues. CDR1 and CDR2 (germline): SGDLS, YYNGEE. CDR3 in amino acids: CASSTLTSGGSDTQYF. DNA for the CDR3: TGTGCCAGCAGCACGTTGACTAGCGGGGGATCAGATACGCAGTATTTT.

This clone appeared once. V gene TRBV2 combines with J gene TRBJ2-3; 7 nucleotides match TRBD2. V lost 1 base, J lost 1 base, and 26 bases stayed unmatched. The CDR3 sequence is 23 residues long. Germline V gene data show CDR1 as SNHLY and CDR2 as FYNNEI. CDR3 DNA: TGTGCCAGCAGTGAAGAATTCGGGGAGAGTGAAGCGGGACCCAATGCTGGCACAGATACGCAGTATTTT. The encoded protein is CASSEEFGESEAGPNAGTDTQYF.

This chain uses TRBV4-1 with TRBJ1-3; D call uncertain. CDR1 MGHRA and CDR2 YSYEKL come from the germline V gene. This CDR3 comprises 16 residues. Trimming took 1 base from V and 3 from J, leaving 13 bases between them. The CDR3 region is CASSQVTAALGNTIYF. The CDR3 DNA is TGCGCCAGCAGCCAAGTTACAGCTGCTCTTGGAAACACCATATATTTT.

CDR3 sequence reads: CASSQDLGTGTSRNEQFF. The CDR3 DNA reads TGTGCCAGCAGCCAAGATCTGGGGACAGGGACCTCTCGGAATGAGCAGTTCTTC. This chain joins TRBV14 and TRBJ2-1; 9 bases fit TRBD1. V lost 0 bases and J lost 7; bases outside the gene matches: 13. The CDR3 runs 18 residues. Germline CDR1 SGHDN, CDR2 FVKESK.

This chain uses TRBV3-1 (or the pseudogene TRBV3-2) with TRBJ1-1; maybe TRBD1 (6 bases). The length of the CDR3 is 15 residues. V was pared by 3 bases and J by 4 bases, with 15 bases between. Per germline, CDR1 LGHDT and CDR2 YNNKEL (reference sequence). The CDR3, as DNA: TGTGCCAGCAGCCACTCCAGGGGTTCGGGCACTGAAGCTTTCTTT. Its translation is CASSHSRGSGTEAFF.

For the CDR3, the DNA is TGTGCCAGCAGCCCCAGGAAGAGTGTCTCTGGAAACACCATATATTTT. Translating gives CASSPRKSVSGNTIYF. This rearrangement joins TRBV11-2 to TRBJ1-3, with unresolved D. Trimming shortened V by 5 bases and J by 0 bases, and 14 bases separated the two germline ends. CDR1 SGHAT and CDR2 FQNNGV come from the germline V gene. The CDR3 contains 16 residues.

This chain joins TRBV2 and TRBJ2-1; TRBD2 matches at 15 bases. Looked up from germline, CDR1 is SNHLY and CDR2 is FYNNEI. Trimming took 4 bases from V and 14 from J; bases not matched to a gene: 18. This CDR3 contains 18 residues. The CDR3 nucleotides are TGTGCCAGCAGTGGATCAGGGTCAGTAGGACTAGCGGGGGGGCAGAAGTTCTTC. Amino acids: CASSGSGSVGLAGGQKFF.

The chain recombines TRBV3-1 (or the pseudogene TRBV3-2) with TRBJ2-7, with D perhaps TRBD2 (6 bases). This CDR3 has 14 residues. V was shortened by 6 bases and J by 6 bases, with 18 bases between the two germline ends. Germline V lookup: CDR1 LGHDT, CDR2 YNNKEL (reference sequence). The CDR3 bases are TGTGCCAGCAGGGGCGGGATCCTGACTGGCGAGCAGTACTTC. This codes for CASRGGILTGEQYF.

The chain recombines TRBV5-1 with TRBJ2-7; D is undetermined. The CDR3 is 14 residues long. The V gene lost 1 base and the J gene lost 5 bases, with 13 bases spanning the gap. Germline V lookup: CDR1 SGHRS, CDR2 YFSETQ. The CDR3 protein is CASSLTPGFDEQYF. The CDR3 DNA is TGCGCCAGCAGCTTGACTCCGGGTTTCGACGAGCAGTACTTC.

This chain uses TRBV19 with TRBJ2-1; tentative D call: TRBD1 (5 bases). The CDR3 contains 13 residues. The germline V and J ends were trimmed by 3 bases and 8 bases, with 11 bases remaining between them. The germline gives CDR1 LNHDA, CDR2 SQIVND (reference sequence). The CDR3 here is CASSIRGGDEQFF. CDR3 DNA: TGTGCCAGTAGTATTAGGGGTGGGGATGAGCAGTTCTTC.

The chain's CDR3 is CASWRQEYGYTF. The CDR3 nucleotides are TGTGCCAGCTGGAGGCAGGAGTATGGCTACACCTTC. The chain employs TRBV28 and TRBJ1-2; no reliable D call. Germline CDR1 MDHEN, CDR2 SYDVKM. The germline V and J ends were trimmed by 8 bases and 5 bases, with 12 bases remaining between them. CDR3 length: 12 residues.

The chain recombines TRBV7-2 with TRBJ2-7; 7 bases align to TRBD1. V gave up 6 bases and J gave up 2 bases; unmatched junction bases: 7. CDR1 and CDR2 from the germline V gene are SGHTA and FQGNSA. The CDR3 length is 14 residues. The chain's CDR3 is CASSPRQGAYEQYF. CDR3 nucleotide sequence: TGTGCCAGCAGTCCACGGCAGGGGGCCTACGAGCAGTACTTC. Together with reference TRBV7-2 and TRBJ2-7, the CDR3 gives the full variable domain: GAGVSQSPSNKVTEKGKDVELRCDPISGHTALYWYRQSLGQGLEFLIYFQGNSAPDKSGLPSDRFSAERTGGSVSTLTIQRTQQEDSAVYLCASSPRQGAYEQYFGPGTRLTVT.

The chain joins TRBV18 to TRBJ1-4; D is possibly TRBD1 (5 bases). Germline V gene lookup returns CDR1 KGHSH and CDR2 LQKENI. The CDR3 runs to 16 residues. The ends were cut back, 5 bases at V and 1 base at J, with 14 bases in the middle. This chain's CDR3 is CASSSGLLGTNEKLFF. DNA of the CDR3: TGTGCCAGCTCATCGGGACTCTTGGGAACTAATGAAAAACTGTTTTTT.

The rearrangement uses TRBV18 and TRBJ2-2; D is possibly TRBD1 (5 bases). Germline CDR1 and CDR2: KGHSH and LQKENI. The ends were cut back, 2 bases at V and 2 bases at J, with 9 bases in the middle. The CDR3 runs to 15 residues. The CDR3 region is CASSPTTVNTGELFF. DNA for the CDR3: TGTGCCAGCTCACCAACGACAGTCAACACCGGGGAGCTGTTTTTT.

V and J are TRBV11-2 and TRBJ1-2; D is unclear. CDR3 length equals 12 residues. V lost 4 bases and J lost 6, with 9 bases in between. Germline V gene sequence: CDR1 SGHAT, CDR2 FQNNGV. CDR3: CASSYGLDGYTF. As DNA, the CDR3 is TGTGCCAGCAGCTACGGACTCGATGGCTACACCTTC.